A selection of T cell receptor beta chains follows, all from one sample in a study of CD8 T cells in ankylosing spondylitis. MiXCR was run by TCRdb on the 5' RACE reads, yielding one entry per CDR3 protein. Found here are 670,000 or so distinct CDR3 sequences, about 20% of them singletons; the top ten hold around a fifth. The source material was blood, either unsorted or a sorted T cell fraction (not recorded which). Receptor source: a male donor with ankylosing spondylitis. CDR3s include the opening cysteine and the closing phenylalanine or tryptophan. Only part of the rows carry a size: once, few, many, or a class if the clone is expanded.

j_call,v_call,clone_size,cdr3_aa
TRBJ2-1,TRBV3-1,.,CASSQGDYLNEQFF
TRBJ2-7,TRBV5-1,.,CASSLVGGAYEQYF
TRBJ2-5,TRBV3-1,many,CASSQDSPASGSQETQYF
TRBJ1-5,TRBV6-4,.,CASSREANQPQHF
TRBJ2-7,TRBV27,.,CASGPGPKQPEQYF
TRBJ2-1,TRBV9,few,CASSVWSSGGMNNEQFF
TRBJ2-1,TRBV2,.,CASSELREGVREQFF
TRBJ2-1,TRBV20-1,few,CSARGGGDYNEQFF
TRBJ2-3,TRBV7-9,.,CASSLAFGGSTDTQYF
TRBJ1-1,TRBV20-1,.,CSAETGDKNTEAFF
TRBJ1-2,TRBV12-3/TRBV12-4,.,CASSIWTSGYTF
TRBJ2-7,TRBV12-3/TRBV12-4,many,CASSLKQGYEQYF
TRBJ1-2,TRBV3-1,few,CASSQGRGENYGYTF
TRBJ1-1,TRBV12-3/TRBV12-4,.,CASSLRTPSEAFF
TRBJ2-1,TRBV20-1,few,CSARGFGTSSDEQFF
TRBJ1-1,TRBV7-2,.,CASSPNRVTTEAFF
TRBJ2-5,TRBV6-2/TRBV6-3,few,CASSYGLAETQYF
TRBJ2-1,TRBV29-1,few,CSVEKVEQFF
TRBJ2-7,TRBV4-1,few,CASSSRLAGDYEQYF
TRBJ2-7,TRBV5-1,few,CASSVGTDLYEQYF
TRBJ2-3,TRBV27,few,CATNSGGGDTQYF
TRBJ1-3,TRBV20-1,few,CSAREHRGNGNTIYF
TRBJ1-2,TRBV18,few,CASSPGPEANGYTF
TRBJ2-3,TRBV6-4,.,CATAPGLHTDTQYF
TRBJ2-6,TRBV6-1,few,CASTSTRHSGANVLTF